Below are 27 T cell receptor beta chains sequenced from a single sample in a study of CD8+CD57+ T cells in acquired aplastic anemia. CD8+CD57+ cell expansion had been shown by flow cytometry in patients chosen for sequencing. According to the study, genomic DNA was the template for TCR beta VDJ and CDR3 profiling. TCRdb fed the reads into MiXCR, producing one record per CDR3 protein. Here the sample spans roughly 180,000 distinct CDR3 sequences, nearly 65% being singletons. The sequencing input was sorted CD4+, CD8+, or CD8+CD57+ T cells (not recorded which) from PBMCs. The receptor set was obtained from a human donor with aplastic anemia.

Many counts were recorded for this clonotype. V usage is TRBV19 and J usage is TRBJ1-1; D might be TRBD1 (5 bases). The CDR3 runs 14 residues. Deletions cut 5 bases from V and 4 bases from J, with 14 bases between. CDR1 and CDR2 (germline): LNHDA, SQIVND (reference sequence). This CDR3 reads CASSPTGGSTEAFF. DNA for the CDR3: TGTGCCAGTAGTCCCACGGGGGGAAGCACTGAAGCTTTCTTT.

This chain uses TRBV20-1 with TRBJ1-6, with D perhaps TRBD1 (5 bases). Germline V gives CDR1 DFQATT, CDR2 SNEGSKA (reference sequence). V was trimmed by 3 bases and J by 9 bases, leaving 15 bases between them. The length of the CDR3 is 14 residues. Here the CDR3 reads CSASEPGDFSPLHF. The DNA for the CDR3 is TGCAGTGCTAGTGAACCGGGGGATTTTTCACCCCTCCACTTT.

This clonotype occurred once. The chain is built from TRBV20-1 and TRBJ2-7; 7 nucleotides align to TRBD2. The CDR3 runs to 15 residues. The V gene's germline CDR1 is DFQATT and CDR2 SNEGSKA (reference sequence). With 1 base clipped from V and 0 bases from J, the junction kept 6 bases outside the gene matches. The CDR3 here is CSARVGGSPSYEQYF. The CDR3 DNA follows: TGCAGTGCTAGAGTAGGCGGGAGCCCCTCCTACGAGCAGTACTTC.

The rearrangement links TRBV24-1 to TRBJ2-1, with a weak D call TRBD1 (6 bases). The CDR3 covers 15 residues. The V gene lost 0 bases and the J gene lost 8 bases, with 13 bases spanning the gap. CDR1 and CDR2 from the germline V gene are KGHDR and SFDVKD. The CDR3 loop reads CATSDLDRMGDEQFF. The CDR3, as DNA: TGTGCCACCAGTGATTTGGACAGGATGGGGGATGAGCAGTTCTTC.

The chain uses TRBV20-1 and TRBJ2-1; 10 positions match TRBD2. This CDR3 has 16 residues. The ends lost 7 bases at V and 0 bases at J; junction bases unmatched: 9. Germline lookup yields CDR1 DFQATT and CDR2 SNEGSKA (reference sequence). The CDR3 sequence: CSGLAGVQSSYNEQFF. The DNA of the CDR3 is TGCAGTGGGCTAGCGGGGGTCCAGAGCTCCTACAATGAGCAGTTCTTC.

The chain recombines TRBV7-9 with TRBJ1-1; weak D call: TRBD1 (5 bases). Trimming shortened V by 3 bases and J by 6 bases, and 17 bases separated the two germline ends. The CDR3 runs 15 residues. Germline CDR1 SEHNR, CDR2 FQNEAQ (reference sequence). The CDR3 sequence: CASSLGGRRGPEAFF. CDR3 DNA sequence: TGTGCCAGCAGCTTGGGGGGACGGCGCGGCCCTGAAGCTTTCTTT.

The chain has TRBV12-3 or TRBV12-4 and TRBJ1-2, with no clear D. The CDR3 totals 15 residues. V was shortened by 2 bases and J by 2 bases, with 12 bases between the two germline ends. The CDR3 DNA follows: TGTGCCAGCAGTTTATCTGGGGTGAGAAACTATGGCTACACCTTC. This encodes CASSLSGVRNYGYTF.

There are many counts of this clonotype. This sequence joins TRBV4-1 and TRBJ1-2; TRBD1 matches at 8 bases. Unmatched junction bases numbered 12, after V lost 5 bases and J lost 7 bases. Germline V gives CDR1 MGHRA, CDR2 YSYEKL. This CDR3 comprises 15 residues. The CDR3 sequence is CASSSPDRGWIGYTF. The CDR3 nucleotides read TGCGCCAGCAGCTCCCCCGACAGGGGATGGATTGGCTACACCTTC.

This clonotype occurred a few times. The rearrangement uses TRBV6-5 and TRBJ2-5, with 14 bases identical to TRBD2. V dropped 6 bases and J dropped 4; count of bases not matched to a gene: 4. In germline, CDR1 is MNHEY, CDR2 SVGAGI. The CDR3 runs 15 residues. The CDR3 DNA sequence: TGTGCCAGCAGCTTAGGGACTAGCGGGGGAGAGACCCAGTACTTC. As protein: CASSLGTSGGETQYF.

The sample holds many counts of this clonotype. The CDR3 nucleotides read TGCAGTGCGTCCGGGACAGGGGGCGAAAGTCAGCCCCAGCATTTT. Amino acid sequence: CSASGTGGESQPQHF. This chain connects TRBV20-1 to TRBJ1-5, with 12 bases that match TRBD1. V dropped 6 bases and J dropped 6; count of bases not matched to a gene: 9. Germline V CDR1 and CDR2: DFQATT, SNEGSKA (reference sequence). There are 15 residues in the CDR3.

This rearrangement joins TRBV30 to TRBJ1-2; D is uncertain. The CDR3 is 11 residues long. The V end was cut by 3 bases, the J end by 10 bases, with 12 bases between. Germline V gives CDR1 GTSNPN, CDR2 SVGIG (reference sequence). The CDR3 is CAWRDGVVYTF. DNA for the CDR3: TGTGCCTGGAGGGACGGTGTTGTCTACACCTTC.

This clonotype was seen at least ten times. The rearrangement joins TRBV10-3 to TRBJ1-2, with D perhaps TRBD1 (5 bases). Deletions cut 3 bases from V and 3 bases from J, with 20 bases between. The CDR3 has 17 amino acids. Germline CDR1 reads ENHRY; CDR2 reads SYGVKD. Here the CDR3 DNA reads TGTGCCATCAGTGACCCACGACAATCGGGGCTCGACTATGGCTACACCTTC. Encoded protein: CAISDPRQSGLDYGYTF.

This clonotype was seen only once. This chain links TRBV29-1 with TRBJ2-7, with 8 bases matching TRBD2. The CDR3 consists of 17 residues. Germline CDR1 reads SQVTM; CDR2 reads ANQGSEA. V lost 3 bases to trimming and J lost 1 base; unmatched junction nucleotides: 14. CDR3: CSVEGDRGSGDSYEQYF. In DNA, the CDR3 is TGCAGCGTTGAGGGGGACCGTGGTAGCGGGGATTCCTACGAGCAGTACTTC.

The chain recombines TRBV9 with TRBJ1-1; unclear D gene. The CDR3 loop spans 16 amino acids. Germline V CDR1 and CDR2: SGDLS, YYNGEE. V dropped 3 bases and J dropped 1 base, with 16 bases sitting between them. DNA for the CDR3: TGTGCCAGCAGCGAGACCCCCGGGGAGAGGAACACTGAAGCTTTCTTT. Its protein is CASSETPGERNTEAFF.

This clonotype was counted a single time. The V call is TRBV20-1, the J call TRBJ1-5, with TRBD1 identical over 9 bases. The CDR3 spans 15 residues. The ends lost 5 bases at V and 3 bases at J; junction bases unmatched: 8. CDR1 and CDR2 from the germline V gene are DFQATT and SNEGSKA (reference sequence). CDR3 nucleotide sequence: TGCAGTGCTCGCGGGACAGGGACAATCAATCAGCCCCAGCATTTT. It specifies CSARGTGTINQPQHF.

The chain is built from TRBV7-3 and TRBJ1-1; D unresolved. The V gene's germline CDR1 is SGHTA and CDR2 FQGTGA. The CDR3 length is 13 residues. V lost 3 bases, J lost 4 bases, and 9 bases lay in between. CDR3 in DNA: TGTGCCAGCAGCTTTAGGGAAGGCACTGAAGCTTTCTTT. Encoded protein: CASSFREGTEAFF.

This chain connects TRBV5-1 to TRBJ2-7, with 10 bases aligning to TRBD2. Germline V gene sequence: CDR1 SGHRS, CDR2 YFSETQ. The CDR3 is 16 residues long. After removal of 6 bases from V and 2 bases from J, the junction contained 11 bases not matched to a gene. The CDR3: CASKRGSSGGPYEQYF. Here the CDR3 DNA reads TGCGCCAGCAAGAGAGGGTCTAGCGGGGGACCCTACGAGCAGTACTTC. The full variable domain, in which reference TRBV5-1 and TRBJ2-7 provide the parts outside the CDR3, is KAGVTQTPRYLIKTRGQQVTLSCSPISGHRSVSWYQQTPGQGLQFLFEYFSETQRNKGNFPGRFSGRQFSNSRSEMNVSTLELGDSALYLCASKRGSSGGPYEQYFGPGTRLTVT.

The chain uses TRBV27 and TRBJ2-1, with TRBD1 as a possible D gene (5 bases). Looked up from germline, CDR1 is MNHEY and CDR2 is SMNVEV (reference sequence). The CDR3 totals 12 residues. V was clipped by 4 bases and J by 9 bases, with 10 bases between them. The CDR3 region is CASSSSTVEQFF. CDR3 nucleotide sequence: TGTGCCAGCAGTTCCTCGACAGTTGAGCAGTTCTTC.

This clonotype has a count of ten or more. The V call is TRBV12-3 or TRBV12-4, the J call TRBJ2-7; 10 bases line up with TRBD1. J was trimmed by 3 bases and V by 5 bases; bases with no gene match: 4. The CDR3 is 14 amino acids. CDR3 region: CASSPGTGVYEQYF. CDR3 bases: TGTGCCAGCAGTCCTGGGACAGGGGTCTACGAGCAGTACTTC.

About this clonotype itself: The junction does not match germline at one end; this may be a read error. This chain links TRBV24-1 with TRBJ1-2; D remains ambiguous. Germline CDR1 is KGHDR and CDR2 is SFDVKD. The CDR3 contains 12 residues. Here the CDR3 reads CATSDLRYGYTF. The CDR3 DNA reads TGTGCCACCAGCGATTTACGGTATGGCTACACCTTC.

CDR3 bases: TGCGCCAGCAGCCAAGCCTCGATTCGGGCCAATAATGAAAAACTGTTTTTT. This codes for CASSQASIRANNEKLFF. The chain has TRBV4-1 and TRBJ1-4; D uncertain. The CDR3 consists of 17 residues. Germline V gene lookup returns CDR1 MGHRA and CDR2 YSYEKL. Trimming removed 1 base at V and 4 bases at J, with 16 bases between.

This clonotype was recorded a few times. This chain connects TRBV7-6 to TRBJ1-1; 9 bases are shared with TRBD1. J lost 4 bases, V lost 1 base, and 1 base had no gene match. The germline V gene encodes CDR1 SGHVS and CDR2 FNYEAQ. The CDR3 loop spans 14 amino acids. The DNA for the CDR3 is TGTGCCAGCAGCTTAGGGACAGGGGTCACTGAAGCTTTCTTT. Translating gives CASSLGTGVTEAFF.

This clonotype showed up just once. V usage is TRBV20-1 and J usage is TRBJ2-7; D is unclear. This CDR3 is 12 amino acids long. Trimming pared 0 bases from V and 10 bases from J, leaving 13 bases between. Germline loops: CDR1 DFQATT, CDR2 SNEGSKA (reference sequence). CDR3 sequence (DNA): TGCAGTGCTAGAGATCAAGGGATCGACCAGTACTTC. It translates to CSARDQGIDQYF.

This clonotype was observed at least ten times. The gene calls are TRBV5-1 and TRBJ1-1; 8 nucleotides match TRBD1. In germline, CDR1 is SGHRS, CDR2 YFSETQ. V shed 4 bases, J shed 0 bases, and the junction held 8 bases outside the gene matches. The CDR3 length is 16 residues. The CDR3 sequence: CASSLDRGIMNTEAFF. CDR3 bases: TGCGCCAGCAGCCTAGACAGGGGTATTATGAACACTGAAGCTTTCTTT.

The table lists this clonotype with a count of one. The final CDR3 position lacks the conserved phenylalanine or tryptophan, pointing to a likely read error. The rearrangement links TRBV20-1 to TRBJ2-7; 8 bases match TRBD2. Germline CDR1 DFQATT, CDR2 SNEGSKA (reference sequence). V lost 2 bases and J lost 0; bases outside the gene matches: 3. The CDR3 covers 14 residues. The CDR3 sequence is CSARPAGVSYEQYL. The CDR3 DNA is TGCAGTGCTAGACCAGCGGGGGTCTCCTACGAGCAGTACCTC.

This clonotype occurred many times. The chain couples TRBV7-8 to TRBJ2-7; D perhaps matches TRBD1 (6 bases). V lost 4 bases and J lost 3, with 13 bases in between. The CDR3 is made up of 14 amino acids. CDR1 is SGHVS and CDR2 is FQNEAQ in the germline V gene. CDR3 coding DNA: TGTGCCAGCAGCTCACAGGGATCGGGCTACGAGCAGTACTTC. This translates into CASSSQGSGYEQYF.

This clonotype occurred once. The rearrangement uses TRBV10-2 and TRBJ2-7; 7 positions match TRBD1. Looked up from germline, CDR1 is WSHSY and CDR2 is SAAADI. Trimming removed 3 bases from V and 6 bases from J; junction bases left unmatched: 5. The CDR3 sequence is 13 residues long. For the CDR3, the DNA is TGCGCCAGCAGTGACGGACAGGATCTCGAGCAGTACTTC. Translation gives CASSDGQDLEQYF.